This TCR beta chain was profiled in a study of CD8 T cells in Susac syndrome. Germline V gene sequence: CDR1 LNHNV, CDR2 YYDKDF (reference sequence). The CDR3 is 18 residues long. V lost 3 bases and J lost 1, with 20 bases in between. The authors reverse transcribed about 0.5 to 1 ug RNA with random hexamers. Multiplex immunoSEQ PCR targeted 54 Vbeta and 13 Jbeta TCR beta segments. MiXCR, run by TCRdb on the immunoSEQ multiplex PCR reads, gives a single entry per CDR3 protein. The data hold under 200,000 distinct CDR3 sequences, with about 95% observed a single time. The chain recombines TRBV15 with TRBJ2-3; D possibly corresponds to TRBD2 (5 bases). The sequence derives from a human donor with multiple sclerosis. Sequencing was carried out using CD8+ T cells from PBMCs. CDR3 loop: CATSSSLSGGWGTDTQYF. The CDR3 DNA reads TGTGCCACCAGCAGCTCACTCTCCGGCGGGTGGGGCACAGATACGCAGTATTTT.